Each of the 20 T cell receptor beta chains below was sequenced from the same sample in a study of T cell repertoires in cytomegalovirus infection. From the reads, TCRdb called clonotypes with MiXCR, one entry per CDR3 protein. This table holds about 100,000 distinct CDR3 sequences, 15% to 20% found once. Sequenced material: PBMCs. These receptors were collected from a human donor in good health (CMV status not recorded). Some clones in this sample may be carry-over from other donors' samples.

This clonotype occurred a few times. The J gene is TRBJ2-5, the V gene TRBV27; a weak D match, TRBD1 (7 bases). The germline gives CDR1 MNHEY, CDR2 SMNVEV (reference sequence). The CDR3 is made up of 16 amino acids. The V end lost 2 bases, the J end lost 3 bases, and 16 bases lay between the germline ends. This CDR3 reads CASSLGRGQGEETQYF. The CDR3 DNA sequence: TGTGCCAGCAGTTTAGGTCGGGGGCAGGGGGAAGAGACCCAGTACTTC.

The chain employs TRBV28 and TRBJ1-4; D not resolved. Trimming took 6 bases from V and 8 from J, leaving 13 bases between them. The germline V gene encodes CDR1 MDHEN and CDR2 SYDVKM. There are 13 residues in the CDR3. In DNA form, the CDR3 reads TGTGCCAGCAGCCCCACCGTCGGGGAAAAACTGTTTTTT. It translates to CASSPTVGEKLFF.

This clonotype was seen ten or more times. The chain joins TRBV12-3 or TRBV12-4 to TRBJ1-1, with 8 bases that match TRBD1. J lost 0 bases, V lost 6 bases, and 12 bases had no gene match. The length of the CDR3 is 17 residues. The DNA for the CDR3 is TGTGCCAGCAGCCGAGGAGGACAGGGCGTACTGAACACTGAAGCTTTCTTT. It yields the protein CASSRGGQGVLNTEAFF.

V gene TRBV20-1 combines with J gene TRBJ2-3; D unclear. Germline V gene lookup returns CDR1 DFQATT and CDR2 SNEGSKA (reference sequence). V was shortened by 5 bases and J by 0 bases, with 15 bases between the two germline ends. This CDR3 is built from 15 residues. The CDR3 DNA is TGCAGTGCTCCAAGTCCGGCCAGGAGCACAGATACGCAGTATTTT. This encodes CSAPSPARSTDTQYF.

Only a few counts were recorded for this clonotype. This chain links TRBV15 with TRBJ1-1; tentatively, D is TRBD1 (5 bases). CDR1 LNHNV and CDR2 YYDKDF come from the germline V gene (reference sequence). This CDR3 is built from 15 residues. The V gene lost 6 bases and the J gene lost 3 bases, with 17 bases spanning the gap. The CDR3, as DNA: TGTGCCACCAGTCCGAGGGCCAGGGAGGACACTGAAGCTTTCTTT. Its translation is CATSPRAREDTEAFF.

V and J are TRBV5-1 and TRBJ1-1; no reliable D call. The germline V gene has CDR1 SGHRS and CDR2 YFSETQ. This CDR3 region has 13 residues. V was shortened by 4 bases and J by 3 bases, with 10 bases between the two germline ends. The CDR3, as DNA: TGCGCCAGCAGCCGCGCCGGAGACACTGAAGCTTTCTTT. Protein sequence: CASSRAGDTEAFF.

This clonotype was detected ten times or more. The rearrangement uses TRBV7-2 and TRBJ1-1; D not certain. The CDR3 runs 13 residues. Germline CDR1 reads SGHTA; CDR2 reads FQGNSA. The V end lost 5 bases, the J end lost 0 bases, and 7 bases lay between the germline ends. Here the CDR3 DNA reads TGTGCCAGCAGCCCCGTTGTGAACACTGAAGCTTTCTTT. Its protein product is CASSPVVNTEAFF.

The chain recombines TRBV12-3 or TRBV12-4 with TRBJ2-7; no clear D gene. Trimming stripped 3 bases from V and 9 bases from J, with 12 bases between. CDR3 length equals 12 residues. CDR3 coding DNA: TGTGCCAGCAGTTTGCGAGACTTTAGGCAGTACTTC. Translation: CASSLRDFRQYF.

This clonotype came up many times. The V and J genes are TRBV7-9 and TRBJ1-4; D is possibly TRBD1 (5 bases). This CDR3 is 15 amino acids long. CDR1 is SEHNR and CDR2 is FQNEAQ in the germline V gene (reference sequence). Trimming removed 4 bases at V and 4 bases at J, with 13 bases between. The CDR3 DNA follows: TGTGCCAGCAGCTCGGGGGGTCCGTATAATGAAAAACTGTTTTTT. This translates into CASSSGGPYNEKLFF.

The rearrangement links TRBV5-1 to TRBJ1-4; unclear D gene. Trimming stripped 2 bases from V and 6 bases from J, with 14 bases between. Germline-derived CDR1 and CDR2 are SGHRS and YFSETQ. The CDR3 extends over 15 amino acids. The chain's CDR3 is CASSFDPIKDEKLFF. In DNA, the CDR3 is TGCGCCAGCAGCTTTGACCCCATTAAAGATGAAAAACTGTTTTTT.

V gene TRBV18 combines with J gene TRBJ2-3; 9 bases are a match to TRBD2. With V trimmed by 3 bases and J by 7 bases, 8 bases remained unmatched. Germline values: CDR1 KGHSH, CDR2 LQKENI. This CDR3 is 15 amino acids long. The CDR3 spells CASSPPSGVMNTQYF. The CDR3 DNA reads as TGTGCCAGCTCACCCCCTAGCGGGGTAATGAATACGCAGTATTTT. Using reference TRBV18 and TRBJ2-3 for the parts outside the CDR3, the full variable domain is NAGVMQNPRHLVRRRGQEARLRCSPMKGHSHVYWYRQLPEEGLKFMVYLQKENIIDESGMPKERFSAEFPKEGPSILRIQQVVRGDSAAYFCASSPPSGVMNTQYFGPGTRLTVL.

The V gene is TRBV29-1, the J gene TRBJ1-5, with D possibly being TRBD1 (5 bases). Trimming removed 4 bases at V and 5 bases at J, with 12 bases between. Germline CDR1 SQVTM, CDR2 ANQGSEA. The CDR3 length is 13 residues. CDR3 loop: CSVALGEYQPQHF. In DNA, the CDR3 is TGCAGCGTTGCTCTGGGGGAGTATCAGCCCCAGCATTTT.

There are a few counts of this clonotype. The chain has TRBV13 and TRBJ1-1; no clear D. Germline lookup yields CDR1 PRHDT and CDR2 FYEKMQ (reference sequence). The CDR3 runs to 14 residues. Trimming took 5 bases from V and 6 from J, leaving 16 bases between them. The CDR3 nucleotides read TGTGCCAGCAGCCCCCCGACGGGCGGACCTGAAGCTTTCTTT. This encodes CASSPPTGGPEAFF.

This clonotype was detected many times. V is TRBV7-8 and J is TRBJ2-1; D remains ambiguous. Germline lookup yields CDR1 SGHVS and CDR2 FQNEAQ. This CDR3 comprises 14 residues. The V end was cut by 5 bases, the J end by 0 bases, with 8 bases between. DNA for the CDR3: TGTGCCAGCAGCCACGGCGGCTCCTACAATGAGCAGTTCTTC. Translating it yields CASSHGGSYNEQFF.

The chain uses TRBV7-2 and TRBJ1-6, with 7 nucleotides matching TRBD1. The CDR3 loop spans 14 amino acids. Germline CDR1 and CDR2: SGHTA and FQGNSA. V dropped 4 bases and J dropped 9; count of bases not matched to a gene: 6. CDR3 coding DNA: TGTGCCAGCAGCTCTGACAGGGTAATTTCACCCCTCCACTTT. This sequence encodes CASSSDRVISPLHF.

The chain joins TRBV28 to TRBJ2-7; D possibly corresponds to TRBD1 (5 bases). CDR3 length: 15 amino acids. The V end lost 4 bases, the J end lost 2 bases, and 15 bases lay between the germline ends. CDR1 MDHEN and CDR2 SYDVKM come from the germline V gene. CDR3 coding DNA: TGTGCCAGCAGTTCCCCGACAGTCGGGCCCTACGAGCAGTACTTC. It is translated as CASSSPTVGPYEQYF.

This clonotype came up many times. This chain connects TRBV7-8 to TRBJ2-6; D possibly corresponds to TRBD2 (6 bases). CDR3 length: 18 residues. Trimming shortened V by 4 bases and J by 0 bases, and 16 bases separated the two germline ends. Germline-derived CDR1 and CDR2 are SGHVS and FQNEAQ. The CDR3 sequence: CASSSASERVSGANVLTF. In DNA form, the CDR3 reads TGTGCCAGCAGCTCGGCGTCAGAGCGGGTCTCTGGGGCCAACGTCCTGACTTTC.

V usage is TRBV20-1 and J usage is TRBJ1-5; no definite D call. V lost 0 bases, J lost 0 bases, and 6 bases lay in between. Germline V CDR1 and CDR2: DFQATT, SNEGSKA (reference sequence). This CDR3 has 14 amino acids. The CDR3 DNA sequence: TGCAGTGCTAGAGACGGATATAGCAATCAGCCCCAGCATTTT. It encodes CSARDGYSNQPQHF.

At least ten counts were recorded for this clonotype. This sequence joins TRBV6-5 and TRBJ2-1; D unresolved. This CDR3 has 13 amino acids. The V gene's germline CDR1 is MNHEY and CDR2 SVGAGI. The V and J ends lost 4 bases and 9 bases respectively, with 13 bases between them. The CDR3, as DNA: TGTGCCAGCAGTTGGGCCCGAGACGGTGAGCAGTTCTTC. Its protein is CASSWARDGEQFF.

The V and J genes are TRBV5-6 and TRBJ1-2; 10 nucleotides align to TRBD1. The CDR3 has 16 residues. Per germline, CDR1 SGHDT and CDR2 YYEEEE. V dropped 4 bases and J dropped 5; count of bases not matched to a gene: 11. The CDR3 region is CASSRRQGAPLYGYTF. The CDR3 coding sequence is TGTGCCAGCAGCCGCCGACAGGGGGCCCCCTTGTATGGCTACACCTTC. Drawing the rest from reference TRBV5-6 and TRBJ1-2, the complete variable domain is DAGVTQSPTHLIKTRGQQVTLRCSPKSGHDTVSWYQQALGQGPQFIFQYYEEEERQRGNFPDRFSGHQFPNYSSELNVNALLLGDSALYLCASSRRQGAPLYGYTFGSGTRLTVV.